Below, one T cell receptor (beta chain) is given with its context. Its target is unknown. A single base separates this from a much larger clone, so it may be a read error. This sample is part of a study of blood T cells in healthy people across ages. CDR1 DFQATT and CDR2 SNEGSKA come from the germline V gene (reference sequence). The CDR3 consists of 14 residues. Through a sample-barcoded 5' primer and a J-beta primer mix, a second PCR was run for about 7 to 12 cycles. Every molecule of cDNA carried a tag from a template-switch adaptor with 12 random nucleotides. TCRdb redid the calling of the 5' RACE reads with MiXCR, one entry per CDR3 protein. The table has 650,000 to 1,000,000 distinct CDR3 sequences, approximately 35% seen once. The study's findings and limits: Roughly linearly, TCR beta diversity per million T cells fell as age increased.

This TCR was recovered from a man younger than 30 in good health. Sequenced: blood. This rearrangement joins TRBV20-1 to TRBJ2-1; 10 positions match TRBD2. DNA for the CDR3: TGCAGTACTAGACGACTAGCGGGTGGGTATGAGCAGTTCTTC. This codes for CSTRRLAGGYEQFF.